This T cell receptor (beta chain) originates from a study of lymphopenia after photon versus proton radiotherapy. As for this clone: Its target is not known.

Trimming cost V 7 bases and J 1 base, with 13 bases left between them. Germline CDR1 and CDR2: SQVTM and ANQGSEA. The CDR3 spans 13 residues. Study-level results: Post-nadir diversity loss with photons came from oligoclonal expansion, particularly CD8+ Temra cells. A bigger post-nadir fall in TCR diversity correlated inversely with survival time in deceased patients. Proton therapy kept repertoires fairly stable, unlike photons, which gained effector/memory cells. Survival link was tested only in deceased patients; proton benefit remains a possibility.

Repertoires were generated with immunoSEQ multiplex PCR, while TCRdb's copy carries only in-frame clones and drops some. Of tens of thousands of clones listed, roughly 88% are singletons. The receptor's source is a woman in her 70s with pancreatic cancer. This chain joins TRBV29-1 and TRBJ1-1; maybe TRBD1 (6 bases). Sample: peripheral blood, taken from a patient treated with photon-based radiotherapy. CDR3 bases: TGCAGCGCCTGCCGGACAGCGAACACTGAAGCTTTCTTT. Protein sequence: CSACRTANTEAFF.